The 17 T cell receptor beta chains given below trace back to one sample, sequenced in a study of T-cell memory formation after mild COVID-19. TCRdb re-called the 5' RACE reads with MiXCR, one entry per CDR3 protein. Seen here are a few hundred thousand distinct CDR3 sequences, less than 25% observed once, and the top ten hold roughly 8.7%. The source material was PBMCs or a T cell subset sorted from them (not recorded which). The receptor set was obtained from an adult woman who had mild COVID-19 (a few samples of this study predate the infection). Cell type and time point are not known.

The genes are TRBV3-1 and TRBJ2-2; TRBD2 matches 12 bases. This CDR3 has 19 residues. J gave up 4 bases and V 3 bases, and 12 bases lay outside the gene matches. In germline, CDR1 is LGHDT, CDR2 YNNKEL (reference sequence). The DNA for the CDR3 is TGTGCCAGCAGCCAGGTGACTAGCGGGAGTGGTTTGGGCACCGGGGAGCTGTTTTTT. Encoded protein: CASSQVTSGSGLGTGELFF.

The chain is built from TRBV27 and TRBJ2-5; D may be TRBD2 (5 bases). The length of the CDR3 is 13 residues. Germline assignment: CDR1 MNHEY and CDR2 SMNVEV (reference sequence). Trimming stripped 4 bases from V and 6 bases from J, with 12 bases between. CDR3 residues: CASSSGMSKTQYF. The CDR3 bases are TGTGCCAGCAGTTCGGGGATGTCAAAGACCCAGTACTTC.

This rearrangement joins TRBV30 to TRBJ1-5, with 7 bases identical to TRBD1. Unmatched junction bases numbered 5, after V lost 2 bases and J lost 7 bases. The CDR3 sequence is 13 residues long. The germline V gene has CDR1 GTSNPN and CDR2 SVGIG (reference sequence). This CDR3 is CAWSRQGEQPQHF. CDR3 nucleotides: TGTGCCTGGAGTAGACAGGGAGAGCAGCCCCAGCATTTT.

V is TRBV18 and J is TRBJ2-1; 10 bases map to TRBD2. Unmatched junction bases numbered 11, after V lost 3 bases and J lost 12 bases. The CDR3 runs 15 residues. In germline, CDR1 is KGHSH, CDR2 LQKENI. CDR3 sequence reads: CASSPSSGRIALQFF. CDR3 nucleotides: TGTGCCAGCTCACCTTCTAGCGGGAGAATAGCTTTGCAGTTCTTC.

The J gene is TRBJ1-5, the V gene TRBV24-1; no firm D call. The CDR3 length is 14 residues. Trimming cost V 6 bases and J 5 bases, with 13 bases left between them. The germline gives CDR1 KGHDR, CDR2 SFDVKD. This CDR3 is CATSSHTDYQPQHF. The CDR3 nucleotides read TGTGCCACCAGTTCCCACACGGACTATCAGCCCCAGCATTTT.

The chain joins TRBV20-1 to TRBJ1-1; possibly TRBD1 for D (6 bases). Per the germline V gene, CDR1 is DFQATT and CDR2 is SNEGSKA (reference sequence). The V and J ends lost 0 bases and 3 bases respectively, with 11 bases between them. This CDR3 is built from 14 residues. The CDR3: CSAREQGTDTEAFF. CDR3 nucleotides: TGCAGTGCTAGAGAGCAGGGGACGGACACTGAAGCTTTCTTT.

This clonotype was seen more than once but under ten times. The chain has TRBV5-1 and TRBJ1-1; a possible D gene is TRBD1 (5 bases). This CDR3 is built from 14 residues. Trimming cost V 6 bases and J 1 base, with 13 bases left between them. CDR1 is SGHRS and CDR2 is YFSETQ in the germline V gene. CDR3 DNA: TGCGCCAGCACCAAAGGGACGGGGAACACTGAAGCTTTCTTT. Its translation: CASTKGTGNTEAFF.

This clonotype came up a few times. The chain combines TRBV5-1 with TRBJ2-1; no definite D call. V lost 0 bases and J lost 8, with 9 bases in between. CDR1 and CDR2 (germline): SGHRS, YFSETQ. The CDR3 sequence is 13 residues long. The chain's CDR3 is CASSLETVDEQFF. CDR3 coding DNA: TGCGCCAGCAGCTTGGAAACAGTGGATGAGCAGTTCTTC.

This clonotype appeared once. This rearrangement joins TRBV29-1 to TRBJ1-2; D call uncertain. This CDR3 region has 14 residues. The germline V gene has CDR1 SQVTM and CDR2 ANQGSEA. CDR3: CRTSPDGSSGGYTF. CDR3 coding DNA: TGCAGGACGAGTCCGGACGGAAGTTCAGGTGGCTACACCTTC.

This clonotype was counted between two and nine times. In nucleotides, the CDR3 is TGTGCCACCCATAGCGGGAGCTCCTACAATGAGCAGTTCTTC. Translated, it gives CATHSGSSYNEQFF. V gene TRBV24-1 combines with J gene TRBJ2-1; 9 nucleotides line up with TRBD2. The CDR3 extends over 14 amino acids. Germline V CDR1 and CDR2: KGHDR, SFDVKD. The V and J ends lost 9 bases and 0 bases, in that order; junction bases with no gene match: 2.

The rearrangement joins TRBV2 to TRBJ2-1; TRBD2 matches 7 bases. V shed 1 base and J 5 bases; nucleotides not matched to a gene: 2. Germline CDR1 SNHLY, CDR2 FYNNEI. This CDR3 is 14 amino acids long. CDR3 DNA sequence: TGTGCCAGCAGTGAAGGGACTAGGAACAATGAGCAGTTCTTC. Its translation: CASSEGTRNNEQFF.

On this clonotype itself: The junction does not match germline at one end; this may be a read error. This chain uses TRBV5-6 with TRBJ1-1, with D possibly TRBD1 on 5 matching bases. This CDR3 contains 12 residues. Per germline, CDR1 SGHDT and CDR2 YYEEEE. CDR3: CASSLEGQPALF. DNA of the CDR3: TGTGCCAGCAGCTTGGAGGGGCAGCCTGCTTTATTT. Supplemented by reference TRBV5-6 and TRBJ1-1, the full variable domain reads DAGVTQSPTHLIKTRGQQVTLRCSPKSGHDTVSWYQQALGQGPQFIFQYYEEEERQRGNFPDRFSGHQFPNYSSELNVNALLLGDSALYLCASSLEGQPALFGQGTRLTVV.

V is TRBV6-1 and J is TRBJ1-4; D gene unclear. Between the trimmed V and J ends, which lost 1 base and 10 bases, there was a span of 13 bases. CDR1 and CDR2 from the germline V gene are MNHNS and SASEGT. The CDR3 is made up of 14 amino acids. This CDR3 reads CASSEVWAVGKLFF. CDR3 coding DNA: TGTGCCAGCAGTGAAGTTTGGGCTGTTGGAAAACTGTTTTTT.

As DNA, the CDR3 is TGTGCCAGCAGTCGGCCAGGAGGGGGCTATGGCTACACCTTC. It yields the protein CASSRPGGGYGYTF. The chain joins TRBV12-3 or TRBV12-4 to TRBJ1-2; tentatively, D is TRBD1 (6 bases). V was trimmed by 5 bases and J by 4 bases, leaving 14 bases between them. The CDR3 consists of 14 residues.

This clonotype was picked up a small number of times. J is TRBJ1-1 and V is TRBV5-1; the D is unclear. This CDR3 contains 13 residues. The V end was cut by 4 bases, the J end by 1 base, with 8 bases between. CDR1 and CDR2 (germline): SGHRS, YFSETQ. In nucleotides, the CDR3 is TGCGCCAGCAGCATAACACAGAACACTGAAGCTTTCTTT. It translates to CASSITQNTEAFF.

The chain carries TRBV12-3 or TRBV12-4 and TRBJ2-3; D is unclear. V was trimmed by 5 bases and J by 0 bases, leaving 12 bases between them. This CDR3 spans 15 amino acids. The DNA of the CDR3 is TGTGCCAGCAGTGATAGACCGGGCAGCACAGATACGCAGTATTTT. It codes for CASSDRPGSTDTQYF.

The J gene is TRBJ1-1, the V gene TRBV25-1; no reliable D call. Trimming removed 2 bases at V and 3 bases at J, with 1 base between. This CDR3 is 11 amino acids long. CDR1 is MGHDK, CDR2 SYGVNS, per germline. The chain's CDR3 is CASSEDTEAFF. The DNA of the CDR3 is TGTGCCAGCAGTGAAGACACTGAAGCTTTCTTT.